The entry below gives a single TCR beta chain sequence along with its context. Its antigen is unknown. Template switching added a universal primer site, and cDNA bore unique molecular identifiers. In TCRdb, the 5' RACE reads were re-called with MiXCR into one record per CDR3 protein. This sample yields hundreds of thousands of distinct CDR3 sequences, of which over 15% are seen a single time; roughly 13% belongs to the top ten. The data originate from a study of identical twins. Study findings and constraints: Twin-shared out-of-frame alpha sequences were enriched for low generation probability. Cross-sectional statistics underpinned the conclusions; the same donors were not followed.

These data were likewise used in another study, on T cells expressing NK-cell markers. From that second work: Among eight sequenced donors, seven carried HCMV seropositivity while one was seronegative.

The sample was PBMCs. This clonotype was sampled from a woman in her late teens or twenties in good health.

Written as DNA, the CDR3 is TGCAGTGGGGGGCGCGACTACGAGCAGTACTTC. This encodes CSGGRDYEQYF. The gene calls are TRBV20-1 and TRBJ2-7, with D possibly being TRBD1 (6 bases). Trimming removed 7 bases at V and 3 bases at J, with 10 bases between. The CDR3 has 11 residues. Germline V lookup: CDR1 DFQATT, CDR2 SNEGSKA (reference sequence).